This T cell receptor (beta chain) was identified in a study of blood T cell repertoires in COVID-19 (dated by TCRdb to the early 2020s). Concerning the study at large: Samples covering the acute and convalescent phases of COVID-19 were provided by collaborators in the United States, Italy and Spain. The sample metadata nearly always contained a de-identified subject ID, COVID-19 status, age in years and sex. HLA class I and class II types, where available, came from metadata supplied by the sample provider rather than from assay-based typing. The material from the prospective study consisted of cDNA or gDNA derived from T cells, B-cell-depleted T cells, or PBMCs. Subjects who had been exposed to COVID-19, were actively infected with it, or had recovered from it provided the deeply sampled blood TCRbeta repertoires that made up the dataset. Samples were obtained from the ongoing ImmuneRACE study (first 160 participants) and from some 1,300 subjects provided by 6 global collaborators. The repertoires were made available in a free public database intended to serve as a resource for research on the immune response to SARS-CoV-2. The investigation overall reported the following: Clinical and demographic metadata were provided uncurated, with the amount varying by source and participant.

TCRbeta CDR3 regions were amplified from genomic DNA using the immunoSEQ Assay, a bias-controlled multiplex PCR. The original methods were these. Nucleated cell counts per sample were estimated from amplification of reference gene primers within the assay. Sequence reads were collapsed and filtered to measure the absolute abundance of every unique TCRbeta CDR3 rearrangement. Productive Simpson clonality was computed per sample as the square root of Simpson's diversity index over productive rearrangements. This immuneACCESS table, as held by TCRdb, lists in-frame sequences with V and J called but not all clones. Of the missing ones, under half trace to an unresolved V gene in checked studies; the others have no known cause. That table gives V, J and clone size, and the DNA gave D and trimming. The sample includes approximately 190,000 clones, with around 84% observed a single time. The ten largest clones add up to less than 20% of the sample.

V and J are truncated by 0 bases and 7 bases respectively, leaving an intervening sequence of 12 bases. The CDR3 holds 15 amino acids from the cysteine to the phenylalanine. The CDR3 DNA has 45 bases and is translated from base 1. For CDR1 and CDR2, the germline V gene (reference sequence) lists WNHNN and SYGVQD. Whole blood was collected in K2EDTA tubes by collaborating institutions according to the institutions' own protocols. For TCRbeta analysis, collaborators shipped samples as frozen whole blood, isolated PBMCs, or DNA extracted from either of those sample types. This clone was observed a few times. Its antigen is unknown. Base qualities are not at hand, and no much larger clone is one base apart.

The sequence came from a human donor in a cohort sampled during active COVID-19. The V and J genes are TRBV10-1 and TRBJ2-2, with TRBD2 tentatively as D gene (6 bases match). The material sequenced was peripheral blood. The CDR3 reads as follows: CASSESLALDGELFF. The nucleotide sequence is given as TGCGCCAGCAGTGAGTCGCTAGCGCTCGACGGGGAGCTGTTTTTT.